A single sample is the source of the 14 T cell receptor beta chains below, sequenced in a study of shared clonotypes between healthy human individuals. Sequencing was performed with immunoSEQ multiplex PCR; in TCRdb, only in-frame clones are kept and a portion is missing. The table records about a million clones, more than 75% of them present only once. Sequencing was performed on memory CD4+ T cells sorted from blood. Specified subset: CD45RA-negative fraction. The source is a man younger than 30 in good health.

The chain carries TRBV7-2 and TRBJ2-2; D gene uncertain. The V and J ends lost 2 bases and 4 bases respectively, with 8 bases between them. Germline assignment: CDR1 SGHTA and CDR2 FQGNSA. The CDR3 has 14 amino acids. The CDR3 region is CASSLRQSTGELFF. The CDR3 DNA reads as TGTGCCAGCAGCTTACGGCAGAGCACCGGGGAGCTGTTTTTT.

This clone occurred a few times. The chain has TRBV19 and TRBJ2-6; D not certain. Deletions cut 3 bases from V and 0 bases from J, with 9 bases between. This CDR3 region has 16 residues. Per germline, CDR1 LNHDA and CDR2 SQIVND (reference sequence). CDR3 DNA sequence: TGTGCCAGTAGTATGGTGTCCCTCTCTGGGGCCAACGTCCTGACTTTC. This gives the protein CASSMVSLSGANVLTF.

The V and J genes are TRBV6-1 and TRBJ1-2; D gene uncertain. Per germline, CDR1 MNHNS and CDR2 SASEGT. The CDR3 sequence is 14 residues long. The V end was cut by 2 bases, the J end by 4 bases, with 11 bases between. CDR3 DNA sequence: TGTGCCAGCAGTGAATGGGTGGAAACCTATGGCTACACCTTC. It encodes CASSEWVETYGYTF.

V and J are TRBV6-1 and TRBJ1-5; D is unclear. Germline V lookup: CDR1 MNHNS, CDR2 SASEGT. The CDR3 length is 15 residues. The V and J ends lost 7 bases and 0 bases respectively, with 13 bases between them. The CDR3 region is CASNPTALSNQPQHF. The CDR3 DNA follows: TGTGCCAGCAATCCCACTGCCCTTAGCAATCAGCCCCAGCATTTT.

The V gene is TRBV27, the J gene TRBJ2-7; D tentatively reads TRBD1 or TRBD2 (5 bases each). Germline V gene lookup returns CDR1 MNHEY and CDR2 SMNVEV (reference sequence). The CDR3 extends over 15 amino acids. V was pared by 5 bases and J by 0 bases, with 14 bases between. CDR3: CASSRGDANSYEQYF. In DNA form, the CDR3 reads TGTGCCAGCAGTCGAGGGGACGCCAACTCCTACGAGCAGTACTTC.

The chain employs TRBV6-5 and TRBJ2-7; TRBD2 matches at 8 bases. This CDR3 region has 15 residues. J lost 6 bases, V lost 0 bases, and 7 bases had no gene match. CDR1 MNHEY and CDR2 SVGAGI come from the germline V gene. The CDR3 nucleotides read TGTGCCAGCAGTTACTCGAACAGCGGGAGAGGCGAGCAGTACTTC. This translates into CASSYSNSGRGEQYF.

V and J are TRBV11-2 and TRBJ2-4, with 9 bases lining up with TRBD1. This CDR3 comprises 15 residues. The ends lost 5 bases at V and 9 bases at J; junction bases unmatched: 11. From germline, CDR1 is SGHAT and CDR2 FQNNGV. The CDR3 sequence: CASSATRDRVGIQYF. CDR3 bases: TGTGCCAGCAGCGCTACCCGGGACAGGGTCGGCATTCAGTACTTC.

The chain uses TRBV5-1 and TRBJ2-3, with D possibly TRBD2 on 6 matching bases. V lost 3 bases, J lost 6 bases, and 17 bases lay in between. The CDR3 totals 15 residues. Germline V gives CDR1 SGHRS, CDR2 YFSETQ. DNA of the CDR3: TGCGCCAGCAGCTCTGGGACTGGTAATAGGGATACGCAGTATTTT. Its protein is CASSSGTGNRDTQYF. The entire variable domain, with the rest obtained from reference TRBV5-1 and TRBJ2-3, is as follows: KAGVTQTPRYLIKTRGQQVTLSCSPISGHRSVSWYQQTPGQGLQFLFEYFSETQRNKGNFPGRFSGRQFSNSRSEMNVSTLELGDSALYLCASSSGTGNRDTQYFGPGTRLTVL.

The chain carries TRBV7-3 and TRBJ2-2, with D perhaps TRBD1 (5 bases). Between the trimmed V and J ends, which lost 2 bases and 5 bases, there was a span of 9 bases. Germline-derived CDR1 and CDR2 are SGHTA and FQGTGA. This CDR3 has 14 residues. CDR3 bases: TGTGCCAGCAGCTTACTTCAGGGAACCGGGGAGCTGTTTTTT. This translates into CASSLLQGTGELFF.

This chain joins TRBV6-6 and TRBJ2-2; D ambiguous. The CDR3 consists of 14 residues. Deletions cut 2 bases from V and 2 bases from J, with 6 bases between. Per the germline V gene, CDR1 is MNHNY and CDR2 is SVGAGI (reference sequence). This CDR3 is CASSYTANTGELFF. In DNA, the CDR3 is TGTGCCAGCAGTTACACCGCTAACACCGGGGAGCTGTTTTTT.

The CDR3: CSAEVPGTDTQYF. The CDR3 DNA reads as TGCAGCGCGGAGGTACCGGGTACAGATACGCAGTATTTT. V and J are TRBV29-1 and TRBJ2-3; TRBD2 is a possible D gene (5 bases). Deletions cut 7 bases from V and 3 bases from J, with 14 bases between. Germline lookup yields CDR1 SQVTM and CDR2 ANQGSEA. The CDR3 runs to 13 residues.

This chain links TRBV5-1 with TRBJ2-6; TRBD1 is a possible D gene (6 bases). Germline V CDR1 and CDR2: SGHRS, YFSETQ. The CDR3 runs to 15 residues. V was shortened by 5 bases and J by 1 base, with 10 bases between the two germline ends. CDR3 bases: TGCGCCAGCAGTTTTACAGGGTCTGGGGCCAACGTCCTGACTTTC. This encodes CASSFTGSGANVLTF.

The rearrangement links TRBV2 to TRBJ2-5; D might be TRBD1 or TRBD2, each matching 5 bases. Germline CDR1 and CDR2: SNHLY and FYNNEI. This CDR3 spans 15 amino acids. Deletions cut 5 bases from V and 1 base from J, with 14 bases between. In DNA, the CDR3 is TGTGCCAGCAGTCGGGACGGCCTATCCCAAGAGACCCAGTACTTC. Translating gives CASSRDGLSQETQYF. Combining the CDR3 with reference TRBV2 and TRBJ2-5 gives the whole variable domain EPEVTQTPSHQVTQMGQEVILRCVPISNHLYFYWYRQILGQKVEFLVSFYNNEISEKSEIFDDQFSVERPDGSNFTLKIRSTKLEDSAMYFCASSRDGLSQETQYFGPGTRLLVL.

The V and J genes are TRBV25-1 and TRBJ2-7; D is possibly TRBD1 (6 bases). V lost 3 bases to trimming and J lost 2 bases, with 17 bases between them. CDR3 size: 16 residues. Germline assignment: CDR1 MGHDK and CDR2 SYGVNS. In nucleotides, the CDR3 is TGTGCCAGCAGTGACTTTAGAGGGCAGGGGACCTACGAGCAGTACTTC. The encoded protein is CASSDFRGQGTYEQYF.